The present entry profiles one TCR beta chain with its context. Antigen specificity is unknown. Assay used: immunoSEQ multiplex PCR; TCRdb lists only in-frame clones, some missing. The sample gives about 13,000 clones, approximately 80% of which show up once; roughly 18% is in the top ten. The data stem from a study of OX40 agonist ivuxolimab in advanced cancers. At the level of the study: As their treatment, patients were administered ivuxolimab, an agonistic anti-OX40 (CD134) antibody.

With V trimmed by 5 bases and J by 4 bases, 7 bases remained unmatched. The CDR3 runs 15 residues. From germline, CDR1 is SGHAT and CDR2 FQNNGV. Regarding the study as a whole: Among the lowest peripheral clonal expansion occurred in 0.1-3.0 mg/kg partial responders. The work left the antigen specificity of expanded peripheral T cells undetermined. CD4+ and CD8+ blood T cells expanded clonally by week 6 at 0.1 to 3.0 mg/kg.

The sample in question was CD4+ or CD8+ T cells sorted from blood, obtained in a trial of the OX40 agonist ivuxolimab. The receptor was isolated from an adult with an advanced solid tumor such as melanoma, head and neck, liver or kidney cancer. This chain connects TRBV11-2 to TRBJ1-2, with 10 bases identical to TRBD1. The CDR3: CASSPDRGPLYGYTF. CDR3 in DNA: TGTGCCAGCAGCCCAGACAGGGGGCCACTCTATGGCTACACCTTC.